These 32 T cell receptor beta chains were all obtained from the same sample, sequenced in a study of T cell responses to AZD1222 COVID-19 vaccine. Sequencing used immunoSEQ multiplex PCR; TCRdb keeps in-frame clones, though not all of them. The profile shows 130,000 or so clones, about nine tenths of them singletons. The material was peripheral blood, obtained 28 days after the second dose of the MenACWY control vaccine. The receptor set was obtained from an adult who received the MenACWY meningococcal vaccine as a control.

This clone has a single count. The chain employs TRBV29-1 and TRBJ1-1; D is unclear. Germline values: CDR1 SQVTM, CDR2 ANQGSEA. The CDR3 runs 12 residues. Trimming took off 7 bases at V and 0 bases at J, with 9 bases between the two ends. CDR3 bases: TGCAGCGCCCGGACGGTGAACACTGAAGCTTTCTTT. Translating gives CSARTVNTEAFF. The full variable domain, in which reference TRBV29-1 and TRBJ1-1 provide the parts outside the CDR3, is SAVISQKPSRDICQRGTSLTIQCQVDSQVTMMFWYRQQPGQSLTLIATANQGSEATYESGFVIDKFPISRPNLTFSTLTVSNMSPEDSSIYLCSARTVNTEAFFGQGTRLTVV.

This sequence joins TRBV28 and TRBJ1-5, with D possibly TRBD1 on 5 matching bases. Trimming took off 4 bases at V and 9 bases at J, with 13 bases between the two ends. Germline values: CDR1 MDHEN, CDR2 SYDVKM. The CDR3 length is 13 residues. The CDR3 coding sequence is TGTGCCAGCAGTTGGCAGGGAAATTGGCCCCAGCATTTT. It yields the protein CASSWQGNWPQHF. The full variable domain, its missing parts supplied by reference TRBV28 and TRBJ1-5, is DVKVTQSSRYLVKRTGEKVFLECVQDMDHENMFWYRQDPGLGLRLIYFSYDVKMKEKGDIPEGYSVSREKKERFSLILESASTNQTSMYLCASSWQGNWPQHFGDGTRLSIL.

The chain combines TRBV6-6 with TRBJ1-2; maybe TRBD1 (5 bases). Germline loops: CDR1 MNHNY, CDR2 SVGAGI (reference sequence). The CDR3 spans 14 residues. With 2 bases removed from V and 6 bases from J, the gap between germline ends came to 13 bases. The chain's CDR3 is CASSYRQGLHGYTF. CDR3 nucleotide sequence: TGTGCCAGCAGTTACCGGCAGGGCCTCCATGGCTACACCTTC.

The V and J genes are TRBV29-1 and TRBJ2-4; no reliable D call. Trimming left V 0 bases short and J 2 bases short, with 5 bases between. CDR3 length: 13 amino acids. Per the germline V gene, CDR1 is SQVTM and CDR2 is ANQGSEA. In DNA, the CDR3 is TGCAGCGTTGAAGATCTTTCCAAAAACATTCAGTACTTC. It yields the protein CSVEDLSKNIQYF.

This chain joins TRBV13 and TRBJ1-1, with TRBD1 matching 8 bases. The V and J ends lost 5 bases and 0 bases, in that order; junction bases with no gene match: 5. Per the germline V gene, CDR1 is PRHDT and CDR2 is FYEKMQ (reference sequence). The CDR3 totals 15 residues. The CDR3 DNA reads as TGTGCCAGCAGCGACGGACAGGGAGTGAACACTGAAGCTTTCTTT. It encodes CASSDGQGVNTEAFF.

The chain has TRBV14 and TRBJ2-7; 9 nucleotides agree with TRBD2. Germline V CDR1 and CDR2: SGHDN, FVKESK. J lost 5 bases, V lost 3 bases, and 5 bases had no gene match. The CDR3 is made up of 14 amino acids. The CDR3 is CASSQIAGADEQYF. The CDR3 DNA follows: TGTGCCAGCAGCCAGATAGCGGGAGCAGACGAGCAGTACTTC.

The CDR3 here is CATSRNHRDRRNMNTEAFF. The CDR3 bases are TGTGCCACCAGCAGAAACCACAGGGACAGACGGAACATGAACACTGAAGCTTTCTTT. The J gene is TRBJ1-1, the V gene TRBV15; 7 nucleotides align to TRBD1. The CDR3 sequence is 19 residues long. In germline, CDR1 is LNHNV, CDR2 YYDKDF (reference sequence). V shed 2 bases, J shed 0 bases, and the junction held 15 bases outside the gene matches.

The chain links TRBV13 to TRBJ1-4; D is uncertain. Germline V gene lookup returns CDR1 PRHDT and CDR2 FYEKMQ (reference sequence). V lost 2 bases and J lost 6, with 10 bases in between. CDR3 length equals 14 residues. The CDR3 region is CASSLKGTDEKLFF. The CDR3 nucleotides are TGTGCCAGCAGCTTAAAGGGCACGGATGAAAAACTGTTTTTT.

The rearrangement links TRBV14 to TRBJ2-2, with D uncertain. Deletions cut 6 bases from V and 7 bases from J, with 6 bases between. There are 11 residues in the CDR3. Germline CDR1 is SGHDN and CDR2 is FVKESK. CDR3 sequence reads: CASSPGGELFF. CDR3 nucleotides: TGTGCCAGCAGTCCGGGCGGGGAGCTGTTTTTT.

The CDR3 is CASSVGSAPEETQYF. DNA for the CDR3: TGTGCCAGCAGCGTTGGGTCCGCCCCCGAAGAGACCCAGTACTTC. The chain recombines TRBV9 with TRBJ2-5; no firm D call. CDR1 is SGDLS, CDR2 YYNGEE, per germline. V lost 2 bases, J lost 3 bases, and 14 bases lay in between. This CDR3 is 15 amino acids long.

The chain joins TRBV19 to TRBJ2-7; 12 bases match TRBD2. After removal of 0 bases from V and 5 bases from J, the junction contained 17 bases not matched to a gene. The germline V gene has CDR1 LNHDA and CDR2 SQIVND (reference sequence). The CDR3 has 20 amino acids. The CDR3: CASSIDRRIRRLAGDHEQYF. DNA for the CDR3: TGTGCCAGTAGTATAGATCGGCGGATCCGAAGACTAGCGGGAGACCACGAGCAGTACTTC. The variable domain in full, completed from reference TRBV19 and TRBJ2-7, reads DGGITQSPKYLFRKEGQNVTLSCEQNLNHDAMYWYRQDPGQGLRLIYYSQIVNDFQKGDIAEGYSVSREKKESFPLTVTSAQKNPTAFYLCASSIDRRIRRLAGDHEQYFGPGTRLTVT.

This sequence joins TRBV15 and TRBJ1-1; D unclear. CDR1 LNHNV and CDR2 YYDKDF come from the germline V gene (reference sequence). This CDR3 contains 13 residues. V was cut by 9 bases and J by 0 bases, with 11 bases left in between. The DNA of the CDR3 is TGTGCCACAAGAGGGTTCATGAACACTGAAGCTTTCTTT. It is translated as CATRGFMNTEAFF.

The rearrangement links TRBV5-1 to TRBJ2-3, with D unresolved. The CDR3 sequence is 14 residues long. The germline CDR1 and CDR2 sequences are SGHRS and YFSETQ. Between the trimmed V and J ends, which lost 5 bases and 4 bases, there was a span of 14 bases. The CDR3 reads CASSLEPPADTQYF. In nucleotides, the CDR3 is TGCGCCAGCAGTCTGGAACCGCCTGCAGATACGCAGTATTTT.

J is TRBJ2-7 and V is TRBV14; D may be TRBD1 or TRBD2 (5 bases each). The CDR3 is made up of 15 amino acids. Germline assignment: CDR1 SGHDN and CDR2 FVKESK. V lost 2 bases and J 2 bases, leaving 13 bases between the germline ends. CDR3 bases: TGTGCCAGCAGCCAACCCCCCGGGACCCCCTACGAGCAGTACTTC. Encoded protein: CASSQPPGTPYEQYF.

This clone was recorded a few times. V usage is TRBV5-1 and J usage is TRBJ2-4, with 7 bases lining up with TRBD2. The junction had 11 bases not matched to a gene; V was cut back by 1 base and J by 7 bases. The CDR3 consists of 16 residues. Germline values: CDR1 SGHRS, CDR2 YFSETQ. This CDR3 is CASSLRLAERVNIQYF. The CDR3 nucleotides are TGCGCCAGCAGCTTGAGGCTAGCGGAGAGGGTGAACATTCAGTACTTC. The entire variable domain, with the rest obtained from reference TRBV5-1 and TRBJ2-4, is as follows: KAGVTQTPRYLIKTRGQQVTLSCSPISGHRSVSWYQQTPGQGLQFLFEYFSETQRNKGNFPGRFSGRQFSNSRSEMNVSTLELGDSALYLCASSLRLAERVNIQYFGAGTRLSVL.

This clone was detected only once. The chain links TRBV28 to TRBJ1-1, with D possibly TRBD1 on 5 matching bases. Per germline, CDR1 MDHEN and CDR2 SYDVKM. V dropped 5 bases and J dropped 6 bases, with 10 bases sitting between them. This CDR3 contains 12 residues. For the CDR3, the DNA is TGTGCCAGCAGTCTCAGGGTTTCTGAAGCTTTCTTT. This sequence encodes CASSLRVSEAFF.

The DNA for the CDR3 is TGTGCCAGCAGCTTATTTCCTAATGCAGCCGGGGAGCTGTTTTTT. Translating gives CASSLFPNAAGELFF. The J gene is TRBJ2-2, the V gene TRBV7-3; D gene unclear. This CDR3 contains 15 residues. Trimming left V 2 bases short and J 6 bases short, with 13 bases between. Germline lookup yields CDR1 SGHTA and CDR2 FQGTGA.

The V call is TRBV28, the J call TRBJ1-3, with D unclear. CDR3 length: 12 amino acids. The germline V and J ends were trimmed by 5 bases and 4 bases, with 6 bases remaining between them. Germline V gene sequence: CDR1 MDHEN, CDR2 SYDVKM. CDR3: CASSHGGNTIYF. The CDR3 DNA reads as TGTGCCAGCAGTCACGGGGGAAACACCATATATTTT.

The chain uses TRBV4-1 and TRBJ1-2, with 7 positions matching TRBD1. V was pared by 1 base and J by 5 bases, with 10 bases of the junction left unmatched. Germline lookup yields CDR1 MGHRA and CDR2 YSYEKL. The CDR3 consists of 16 residues. This CDR3 reads CASSQGGAGGFYGYTF. CDR3 nucleotide sequence: TGCGCCAGCAGCCAAGGAGGAGCAGGGGGGTTTTATGGCTACACCTTC.

The chain is built from TRBV7-8 and TRBJ1-5, with no clear D. In germline, CDR1 is SGHVS, CDR2 FQNEAQ. Trimming took off 4 bases at V and 0 bases at J, with 10 bases between the two ends. This CDR3 has 15 residues. The CDR3 coding sequence is TGTGCCAGCAGCTCGACCCAGGATAGCAATCAGCCCCAGCATTTT. Translated, it gives CASSSTQDSNQPQHF.

This clone was detected once. The rearrangement uses TRBV19 and TRBJ1-3, with 9 bases lining up with TRBD1. The CDR3 is made up of 14 amino acids. The V gene's germline CDR1 is LNHDA and CDR2 SQIVND (reference sequence). The junction had 4 bases not matched to a gene; V was cut back by 6 bases and J by 4 bases. CDR3 in DNA: TGTGCCAGTAGAGCGACAGGGGGAGGAAACACCATATATTTT. Translating it yields CASRATGGGNTIYF.

The J gene is TRBJ1-5, the V gene TRBV10-3, with TRBD1 identical over 8 bases. The length of the CDR3 is 14 residues. Unmatched junction bases numbered 6, after V lost 6 bases and J lost 5 bases. Germline-derived CDR1 and CDR2 are ENHRY and SYGVKD. The CDR3 DNA is TGTGCCATCAGCGGACAGGGAAAGGATCAGCCCCAGCATTTT. It translates to CAISGQGKDQPQHF.

The gene calls are TRBV19 and TRBJ2-5, with D hard to call. Germline lookup yields CDR1 LNHDA and CDR2 SQIVND (reference sequence). The V end was cut by 7 bases, the J end by 1 base, with 13 bases between. This CDR3 is built from 14 residues. The CDR3 reads CASIKNPTQETQYF. In DNA, the CDR3 is TGTGCCAGTATCAAAAACCCTACCCAAGAGACCCAGTACTTC.

The V call is TRBV28, the J call TRBJ2-3, with TRBD1 identical over 7 bases. Germline V CDR1 and CDR2: MDHEN, SYDVKM. V was pared by 5 bases and J by 0 bases, with 14 bases of the junction left unmatched. This CDR3 is 18 amino acids long. The CDR3 protein is CASSALTGSISSTDTQYF. CDR3 nucleotides: TGTGCCAGCAGTGCACTGACAGGGTCGATTTCTAGCACAGATACGCAGTATTTT.

In this sample, this clone turned up once. In the same sample, other DNA sequences code for this CDR3. The chain recombines TRBV10-3 with TRBJ2-3; 7 nucleotides match TRBD2. Trimming cost V 6 bases and J 0 bases; bases outside gene matches: 6. Per the germline V gene, CDR1 is ENHRY and CDR2 is SYGVKD. CDR3 length equals 15 residues. CDR3 coding DNA: TGTGCCATCAGCGTCAGCGGGGATAGCACAGATACGCAGTATTTT. Encoded protein: CAISVSGDSTDTQYF.

The sample holds one count of this clone. The chain links TRBV7-2 to TRBJ2-1; D is undetermined. This CDR3 has 13 amino acids. CDR1 and CDR2 from the germline V gene are SGHTA and FQGNSA. The ends were cut back, 0 bases at V and 5 bases at J, with 5 bases in the middle. CDR3 sequence (DNA): TGTGCCAGCAGCTTAGCGGGTAACAATGAGCAGTTCTTC. It codes for CASSLAGNNEQFF.

The V call is TRBV28, the J call TRBJ1-5, with TRBD1 matching 12 bases. The ends lost 0 bases at V and 4 bases at J; junction bases unmatched: 4. This CDR3 region has 17 residues. Per germline, CDR1 MDHEN and CDR2 SYDVKM. CDR3 DNA sequence: TGTGCCAGCAGTTTATGGGCGGGACAGGGGGCTAATCAGCCCCAGCATTTT. This encodes CASSLWAGQGANQPQHF.

CDR3 DNA sequence: TGTGCCAGCTCACCGTTTGACAGGGGTGGACAATTAGGATCCGGGGAGCTGTTTTTT. It specifies CASSPFDRGGQLGSGELFF. The chain uses TRBV18 and TRBJ2-2, with 8 bases fitting TRBD1. Per the germline V gene, CDR1 is KGHSH and CDR2 is LQKENI. This CDR3 spans 19 amino acids. V was clipped by 3 bases and J by 6 bases; unmatched bases: 18.

The J gene is TRBJ1-5, the V gene TRBV4-2; the D is unclear. This CDR3 spans 13 amino acids. Germline CDR1 and CDR2: LGHNA and YNFKEQ. Deletions cut 1 base from V and 4 bases from J, with 5 bases between. CDR3 in DNA: TGTGCCAGCAGCCAAGCTCTTAATCAGCCCCAGCATTTT. This translates into CASSQALNQPQHF.

J is TRBJ1-4 and V is TRBV29-1; D may be TRBD1 (5 bases). This CDR3 spans 14 amino acids. V lost 4 bases and J lost 7, with 16 bases in between. From germline, CDR1 is SQVTM and CDR2 ANQGSEA. CDR3 protein: CSVGPRVGSEKLFF. The DNA for the CDR3 is TGCAGCGTTGGGCCCAGGGTGGGGAGTGAAAAACTGTTTTTT.

The gene calls are TRBV6-4 and TRBJ2-5, with D unresolved. The germline V and J ends were trimmed by 4 bases and 4 bases, with 10 bases remaining between them. CDR1 and CDR2 (germline): MRHNA, SNTAGT. The CDR3 has 13 residues. The CDR3 coding sequence is TGTGCCAGCAGTGTCGAAACGGGAGAGACCCAGTACTTC. This encodes CASSVETGETQYF.

The J gene is TRBJ1-1, the V gene TRBV5-6, with D maybe TRBD1 (5 bases). Trimming removed 4 bases from V and 1 base from J, with 11 bases in between. The CDR3 runs 14 residues. The germline CDR1 and CDR2 sequences are SGHDT and YYEEEE. The CDR3 bases are TGTGCCAGCAGCGCAACCGGGACGAACACTGAAGCTTTCTTT. Residues: CASSATGTNTEAFF.